This T cell receptor (beta chain) emerged from a study of T-cell memory formation after mild COVID-19. This clonotype was seen a few times. TCRdb reanalysed the 5' RACE reads using MiXCR and keeps one entry per CDR3 protein. The data show about 290,000 distinct CDR3 sequences, less than 20% seen once. The germline gives CDR1 MNHEY, CDR2 SMNVEV (reference sequence). CDR3 length: 13 residues. Trimming took 4 bases from V and 3 from J, leaving 10 bases between them. Specimen: PBMCs or a T cell subset sorted from them (not recorded which). The rearrangement uses TRBV27 and TRBJ2-7; D is possibly TRBD1 (6 bases). The sequence derives from a young man who had mild COVID-19 (a few samples of this study predate the infection). Cell type and time point are not known. As DNA, the CDR3 is TGTGCCAGCAGTTCCACAGGGAGCTACGAGCAGTACGTC. Protein product: CASSSTGSYEQYV.